This T cell receptor (beta chain) comes out of a study of neurological immune-mediated disorders (dated by TCRdb to the late 2010s). Background on the whole study: Peripheral blood TCR-beta repertoires from HTLV-I-associated myelopathy (HAM/TSP) patients, multiple sclerosis patients and healthy controls were compared by UMI-based sequencing. Alongside PBMC samples, the set of some 97 TCR-beta libraries contained longitudinal samples, technical triplicates, and paired CD4+ and CD8+ T-cell subsets that had been sorted. The cohort comprised roughly 65 subjects: 14 HAM/TSP patients, 34 multiple sclerosis patients and around 20 healthy controls.

This clonotype was observed many times. Its binding antigen is unknown. No base quality information exists; no much larger clone differs at one position. Compared with germline, V lacks 5 bases and J lacks 13 bases; bases without a gene match: 2. Sequences DFQATT (CDR1) and SNEGSKA (CDR2) are obtained from the germline V gene (reference sequence). From cysteine to phenylalanine, the CDR3 is 9 amino acids long. The read is trimmed to its CDR3 DNA, 27 bases read in frame from base 1. What the authors observed across the whole study: TCR clonal expansion was greatest in HAM/TSP patients and smallest in MS patients, who ranked below even healthy controls. Across subjects, expanded clones never shared an identical CDR3 amino acid sequence, which suggests that the TCR-beta repertoires in every group were private.

cDNA was synthesized by template-switch 5'RACE using a primer carrying a 10-nucleotide random unique molecular identifier by which each TCR transcript was tagged. Each sequencing run produced over 180 million TCR-beta sequences covering 15-18 subjects. The RNeasy kit was used for extraction of total RNA. The KAPA Real-time Library Amplification kit was used to amplify TCR-beta VDJ regions with primers for the TCR constant region and the 5'RACE anchor. A first PCR added sample indexes and Illumina adaptors, after which a second PCR increased the library yield. After Ampure bead purification, the TCR product of roughly 650 bp was size-selected on a 2% E-gel SizeSelection system. Before pooling, library quality was checked on a Bioanalyzer, concentration was measured with Qubit, and libraries were quantified with the Kapa Library Quantification kit. An Illumina HiSeq 2500 sequenced the libraries paired-end 2 x 150 bp. To increase sequence diversity, about 23-30% phiX was spiked into each library pool. The study's processing was this. Quality-filtered reads were processed with the UMI-based MiGEC pipeline, which removed over 85% of raw TCR sequences during error correction. VDJ genes were aligned to IMGT germline references, and clonotypes were defined by unique CDR3 amino acid sequence plus V-J genes. Clonal expansion, Shannon diversity, and CDR3 relatedness (CalcPairwiseDistances, ClusterSamples) were evaluated with VDJtools, and phylogenetic trees were built with CLCbio workbench. Using coefficient-of-variation modelling across technical triplicates, the study counted a clone as expanded if it had at least 8 unique UMIs. TCRdb applied fastp at Q25 and MiXCR to the public reads, then kept only in-frame beta chains. Every entry covers one CDR3 protein and lists the most common genes and DNA from its rows. What appears here as the V and J calls and clone size reflects TCRdb's work, not the paper's. Here the sample has under 40,000 distinct CDR3 sequences; approximately 7.2% occur a single time. Approximately 5.4% of the sample is in the top ten clones.

Healthy controls were blood bank volunteers in Maryland, USA. For the sorted-subset TCR libraries, the starting material was fewer than 1.2 million sorted CD4+ or CD8+ T cells. PBMCs were separated from peripheral blood using Ficoll-Hypaque density gradient centrifugation and then cryopreserved in liquid nitrogen. Paired sorted CD4+ and CD8+ subsets came from healthy controls, HAM/TSP patients and MS patients. The receptor was isolated from a man aged 50 or older in good health. Source material: CD4+ T cells from blood. Recombination connected TRBV20-1 to TRBJ2-1, with 7 bases in between that match TRBD2. The CDR3 region reads CSAGGVQFF. The bases read TGCAGTGCTGGGGGGGTCCAGTTCTTC.